This entry lists 20 T cell receptor beta chains sequenced from one sample in a study of shared T cell receptors in the human thymus. Sequencing was performed with immunoSEQ multiplex PCR; in TCRdb, only in-frame clones are kept and a portion is missing. The sample has some 760,000 clones; over 75% are singletons. This sample was also put to use in a study of human thymus T cells.

Sequencing was carried out using thymocytes. These receptors all stem from a girl under three years old with a congenital heart defect.

This chain joins TRBV7-9 and TRBJ1-1; possible D gene TRBD1, 6 bases. The V and J ends lost 4 bases and 7 bases respectively, with 19 bases between them. Germline assignment: CDR1 SEHNR and CDR2 FQNEAQ (reference sequence). The CDR3 sequence is 15 residues long. CDR3 in DNA: TGTGCCAGCAGCTCACACACCAAGGGGGTCCGTGAAGCTTTCTTT. Protein sequence: CASSSHTKGVREAFF.

V gene TRBV11-1 combines with J gene TRBJ1-1; 8 nucleotides agree with TRBD1. The junction had 11 bases not matched to a gene; V was cut back by 5 bases and J by 3 bases. From germline, CDR1 is SGHAT and CDR2 FQDESV (reference sequence). This CDR3 has 16 amino acids. CDR3 sequence reads: CASSHPSIQGDTEAFF. The CDR3 nucleotides are TGTGCCAGCAGCCACCCTAGTATACAGGGGGACACTGAAGCTTTCTTT.

Comment on this clone: Different DNA sequences within this sample yield the same CDR3. The CDR3: CASSPSEAFF. For the CDR3, the DNA is TGTGCCAGCAGCCCGAGTGAAGCTTTCTTT. The V and J genes are TRBV14 and TRBJ1-1, with D unclear. V was cut by 4 bases and J by 7 bases, with 4 bases left in between. CDR1 and CDR2 (germline): SGHDN, FVKESK. CDR3 length equals 10 residues.

The gene calls are TRBV5-4 and TRBJ2-2, with 8 bases matching TRBD1. J was trimmed by 6 bases and V by 4 bases; bases with no gene match: 5. This CDR3 spans 14 amino acids. CDR1 is SGHNT and CDR2 is YYREEE in the germline V gene (reference sequence). The CDR3 reads CASSQKDRAGELFF. The CDR3 DNA reads TGTGCCAGCAGCCAAAAGGACAGGGCCGGGGAGCTGTTTTTT.

This chain links TRBV6-1 with TRBJ1-2; 7 bases agree with TRBD1. This CDR3 region has 14 residues. V lost 2 bases, J lost 6 bases, and 6 bases stayed unmatched. Germline V gene lookup returns CDR1 MNHNS and CDR2 SASEGT. DNA of the CDR3: TGTGCCAGCAGTGAAAAGGGGGCGTACCATGGCTACACCTTC. This sequence encodes CASSEKGAYHGYTF.

The rearrangement links TRBV11-2 to TRBJ1-6; D unclear. Germline V lookup: CDR1 SGHAT, CDR2 FQNNGV. V was cut by 3 bases and J by 11 bases, with 14 bases left in between. This CDR3 contains 14 residues. DNA of the CDR3: TGTGCCAGCAGCTTCTCCCCCCTGTCAGCACCCCTCCACTTT. The encoded protein is CASSFSPLSAPLHF.

CDR3 residues: CASSLNRYTEAFF. The CDR3 bases are TGTGCCAGCAGCCTAAACAGGTACACTGAAGCTTTCTTT. This sequence joins TRBV11-2 and TRBJ1-1; TRBD1 is a possible D gene (5 bases). Between the trimmed V and J ends, which lost 5 bases and 3 bases, there was a span of 10 bases. The CDR3 is 13 amino acids. The germline gives CDR1 SGHAT, CDR2 FQNNGV. The complete variable domain, with remaining parts taken from reference TRBV11-2 and TRBJ1-1, reads EAGVAQSPRYKIIEKRQSVAFWCNPISGHATLYWYQQILGQGPKLLIQFQNNGVVDDSQLPKDRFSAERLKGVDSTLKIQPAKLEDSAVYLCASSLNRYTEAFFGQGTRLTVV.

The chain carries TRBV13 and TRBJ2-7; perhaps TRBD1 as D (5 bases). The ends were cut back, 1 base at V and 1 base at J, with 17 bases in the middle. Germline V gene sequence: CDR1 PRHDT, CDR2 FYEKMQ (reference sequence). This CDR3 region has 17 residues. The CDR3 loop reads CASSLVIDRAGSYEQYF. CDR3 DNA: TGTGCCAGCAGCTTAGTAATCGACCGCGCAGGGTCCTACGAGCAGTACTTC.

Regarding this clone: One end of the junction does not line up with germline, which may come from a read error. The chain is built from TRBV7-9 and TRBJ1-1, with 7 bases lining up with TRBD1. Germline V gene sequence: CDR1 SEHNR, CDR2 FQNEAQ (reference sequence). This CDR3 region has 16 residues. The CDR3 spells CASSSRDSIMKTEAFF. The CDR3 DNA reads TGTGCCAGCAGCTCCCGGGACAGCATTATGAAGACTGAAGCTTTCTTT.

The CDR3 DNA follows: TGTGCCACCAGCAGAGAATGGACCTCGGGGGAAAAACTGTTTTTT. Translation: CATSREWTSGEKLFF. This chain joins TRBV15 and TRBJ1-4, with no clear D. Germline-derived CDR1 and CDR2 are LNHNV and YYDKDF (reference sequence). The CDR3 runs 15 residues. Trimming pared 0 bases from V and 8 bases from J, leaving 13 bases between.

V gene TRBV11-2 combines with J gene TRBJ2-2; 9 positions match TRBD2. After removal of 5 bases from V and 5 bases from J, the junction contained 9 bases not matched to a gene. Germline V gene lookup returns CDR1 SGHAT and CDR2 FQNNGV. The CDR3 has 16 residues. This CDR3 reads CASSPGERGVTGELFF. In nucleotides, the CDR3 is TGTGCCAGCAGCCCAGGGGAGCGGGGGGTTACCGGGGAGCTGTTTTTT. Full variable domain (missing parts from reference TRBV11-2 and TRBJ2-2): EAGVAQSPRYKIIEKRQSVAFWCNPISGHATLYWYQQILGQGPKLLIQFQNNGVVDDSQLPKDRFSAERLKGVDSTLKIQPAKLEDSAVYLCASSPGERGVTGELFFGEGSRLTVL.

V and J are TRBV7-4 and TRBJ1-1; D may be TRBD1 (6 bases). Trimming removed 5 bases at V and 5 bases at J, with 18 bases between. Germline assignment: CDR1 SGHVT and CDR2 SQSDAQ. The CDR3 consists of 15 residues. In nucleotides, the CDR3 is TGTGCCAGCAGCCACCCCGACAGGCTGGGGACTGAAGCTTTCTTT. Translation: CASSHPDRLGTEAFF.

This clone was picked up a small number of times. This sequence joins TRBV6-6 and TRBJ1-5; D is possibly TRBD1 (5 bases). Germline CDR1 is MNHNY and CDR2 is SVGAGI (reference sequence). The CDR3 spans 14 residues. The V gene lost 2 bases and the J gene lost 6 bases, with 11 bases spanning the gap. The CDR3 nucleotides read TGTGCCAGCAGTTACACCCAGGGAAGTCAGCCCCAGCATTTT. It is translated as CASSYTQGSQPQHF.

The V call is TRBV19, the J call TRBJ1-5; perhaps TRBD1 as D (5 bases). Trimming pared 1 base from V and 2 bases from J, leaving 12 bases between. Germline CDR1 is LNHDA and CDR2 is SQIVND (reference sequence). The CDR3 has 16 residues. CDR3 in DNA: TGTGCCAGTAGTATAGCCCCCGGGGGAGGCAATCAGCCCCAGCATTTT. Amino acid sequence: CASSIAPGGGNQPQHF.

This chain joins TRBV5-4 and TRBJ2-5; maybe TRBD2 (6 bases). This CDR3 is built from 14 residues. V was clipped by 0 bases and J by 5 bases, with 11 bases between them. Per the germline V gene, CDR1 is SGHNT and CDR2 is YYREEE (reference sequence). CDR3: CASSLEGLGETQYF. CDR3 DNA sequence: TGTGCCAGCAGCTTGGAGGGACTCGGGGAGACCCAGTACTTC.

The chain is built from TRBV27 and TRBJ1-4; 8 nucleotides agree with TRBD1. The germline V gene encodes CDR1 MNHEY and CDR2 SMNVEV (reference sequence). The length of the CDR3 is 13 residues. V dropped 4 bases and J dropped 10; count of bases not matched to a gene: 5. The CDR3 spells CASSSTQGVKLFF. Written as DNA, the CDR3 is TGTGCCAGCAGTTCAACACAGGGGGTAAAACTGTTTTTT.

This rearrangement joins TRBV7-9 to TRBJ1-6, with D perhaps TRBD1 (6 bases). Trimming shortened V by 7 bases and J by 5 bases, and 15 bases separated the two germline ends. CDR1 is SEHNR and CDR2 is FQNEAQ in the germline V gene (reference sequence). This CDR3 spans 15 amino acids. The CDR3 sequence: CASKGGKEDNSPLHF. In DNA form, the CDR3 reads TGTGCCAGCAAGGGGGGGAAAGAGGATAATTCACCCCTCCACTTT.

The chain's CDR3 is CASSQGSTSGGRISYNEQFF. DNA for the CDR3: TGTGCCAGCAGCCAAGGTTCGACTAGCGGGGGGCGAATCTCCTACAATGAGCAGTTCTTC. The rearrangement uses TRBV14 and TRBJ2-1, with 13 bases matching TRBD2. CDR1 is SGHDN and CDR2 is FVKESK in the germline V gene. This CDR3 has 20 amino acids. V was clipped by 1 base and J by 0 bases; unmatched bases: 9.

The chain employs TRBV7-8 and TRBJ2-1; no firm D call. Trimming stripped 0 bases from V and 5 bases from J, with 11 bases between. Per germline, CDR1 SGHVS and CDR2 FQNEAQ. The CDR3 runs to 15 residues. The CDR3 spells CASSLARMADNEQFF. The CDR3 DNA sequence: TGTGCCAGCAGCTTAGCGCGGATGGCGGACAATGAGCAGTTCTTC.

The chain couples TRBV11-2 to TRBJ1-3; D unresolved. Germline values: CDR1 SGHAT, CDR2 FQNNGV. Trimming removed 0 bases from V and 0 bases from J, with 12 bases in between. This CDR3 comprises 17 residues. Here the CDR3 DNA reads TGTGCCAGCAGCTTAGACGAGGAGGAGAGCTCTGGAAACACCATATATTTT. Protein sequence: CASSLDEEESSGNTIYF.